The 24 T cell receptor beta chains given below trace back to one sample, sequenced in a study of blood T cell repertoires in COVID-19. The repertoire was sequenced with immunoSEQ multiplex PCR; TCRdb's copy has only in-frame clones and lacks some. The data contain under 250,000 clones, 75% to 85% of them singletons. Source material: peripheral blood. The receptor set was obtained from a woman between 65 and 79 years old with COVID-19, enrolled during active disease.

The chain is built from TRBV7-3 and TRBJ2-3; D unresolved. V was shortened by 5 bases and J by 5 bases, with 5 bases between the two germline ends. Germline CDR1 is SGHTA and CDR2 is FQGTGA. The CDR3 is 11 residues long. CDR3 residues: CASSAVDTQYF. The DNA for the CDR3 is TGTGCCAGCAGCGCGGTAGATACGCAGTATTTT.

The genes are TRBV19 and TRBJ1-1; D not resolved. This CDR3 contains 15 residues. V shed 1 base and J shed 5 bases, with 14 bases lying between them. Germline CDR1 reads LNHDA; CDR2 reads SQIVND (reference sequence). This CDR3 is CASSIVSGFSTEAFF. The CDR3 DNA sequence: TGTGCCAGTAGTATAGTATCCGGTTTTTCTACTGAAGCTTTCTTT.

The CDR3 DNA sequence: TGTGCCAGCAGTTACTCGATTTCCTCGCGGGGATACAATGAGCAGTTCTTC. It encodes CASSYSISSRGYNEQFF. The V gene is TRBV6-2 or TRBV6-3, the J gene TRBJ2-1, with a weak D call TRBD2 (6 bases). The CDR3 is 17 amino acids. Trimming took 0 bases from V and 4 from J, leaving 16 bases between them. Germline CDR1 and CDR2: MNHEY and SVGEGT.

The count of this clone is one. The chain has TRBV14 and TRBJ1-6, with 7 bases lining up with TRBD1. The CDR3 covers 16 residues. Germline trimming cut 5 bases from V and 8 bases from J; bases unmatched to any gene: 12. Germline CDR1 and CDR2: SGHDN and FVKESK. CDR3 residues: CASSFNTGQSYSPLHF. The CDR3 bases are TGTGCCAGCAGCTTCAACACGGGACAGTCCTATTCACCCCTCCACTTT.

This clone was seen once. The chain is built from TRBV19 and TRBJ2-1; no clear D gene. Trimming left V 3 bases short and J 5 bases short, with 17 bases between. The CDR3 totals 16 residues. Germline assignment: CDR1 LNHDA and CDR2 SQIVND (reference sequence). The CDR3 sequence is CASSILGSGPNNEQFF. In nucleotides, the CDR3 is TGTGCCAGTAGTATTCTTGGGTCGGGTCCTAACAATGAGCAGTTCTTC.

The rearrangement links TRBV5-5 to TRBJ1-4, with 10 bases matching TRBD1. CDR1 and CDR2 (germline): SGHKS, YYEKEE (reference sequence). The CDR3 contains 15 residues. V was pared by 4 bases and J by 3 bases, with 3 bases of the junction left unmatched. CDR3 DNA sequence: TGTGCCAGCAGCCCAGGGACAGGGGCTAATGAAAAACTGTTTTTT. It specifies CASSPGTGANEKLFF.

This rearrangement joins TRBV19 to TRBJ2-3, with 11 bases aligning to TRBD2. The CDR3 covers 15 residues. Trimming removed 6 bases from V and 3 bases from J; junction bases left unmatched: 5. CDR1 is LNHDA and CDR2 is SQIVND in the germline V gene (reference sequence). As DNA, the CDR3 is TGTGCCAGTAGCCCGGGACTAGCGGATACAGATACGCAGTATTTT. Its translation: CASSPGLADTDTQYF. Full variable domain (outside the CDR3, taken from reference TRBV19 and TRBJ2-3): DGGITQSPKYLFRKEGQNVTLSCEQNLNHDAMYWYRQDPGQGLRLIYYSQIVNDFQKGDIAEGYSVSREKKESFPLTVTSAQKNPTAFYLCASSPGLADTDTQYFGPGTRLTVL.

This clone was counted once. The rearrangement uses TRBV9 and TRBJ1-1, with D unresolved. CDR1 and CDR2 (germline): SGDLS, YYNGEE. The ends were cut back, 3 bases at V and 0 bases at J, with 15 bases in the middle. The CDR3 is 16 amino acids. The CDR3 is CASSAAGGRMNTEAFF. CDR3 bases: TGTGCCAGCAGCGCGGCAGGAGGGAGAATGAACACTGAAGCTTTCTTT.

This clone was seen once. V is TRBV6-2 or TRBV6-3 and J is TRBJ1-2; TRBD1 matches at 9 bases. The ends lost 3 bases at V and 6 bases at J; junction bases unmatched: 5. This CDR3 contains 14 residues. Germline CDR1 is MNHEY and CDR2 is SVGEGT. This CDR3 is CASSYSGQGNGYTF. The CDR3 nucleotides read TGTGCCAGCAGTTATTCCGGACAGGGGAATGGCTACACCTTC.

This chain uses TRBV12-3 or TRBV12-4 with TRBJ1-5; D uncertain. The CDR3 is made up of 13 amino acids. V was shortened by 6 bases and J by 4 bases, with 10 bases between the two germline ends. In DNA form, the CDR3 reads TGTGCCAGCAGACAAGAGGGAAATCAGCCCCAGCATTTT. Its protein product is CASRQEGNQPQHF.

This sequence joins TRBV5-4 and TRBJ2-1; D possibly corresponds to TRBD1 (6 bases). The CDR3 length is 14 residues. CDR1 SGHNT and CDR2 YYREEE come from the germline V gene (reference sequence). Between the trimmed V and J ends, which lost 6 bases and 5 bases, there was a span of 15 bases. This CDR3 reads CASIKGGRNNEQFF. The CDR3 DNA reads as TGTGCCAGCATCAAAGGGGGTAGGAACAATGAGCAGTTCTTC.

In its sample, this clone was seen once. V gene TRBV6-5 combines with J gene TRBJ1-2; no reliable D call. There are 14 residues in the CDR3. V lost 0 bases and J 8 bases, leaving 13 bases between the germline ends. Per germline, CDR1 MNHEY and CDR2 SVGAGI. CDR3 residues: CASSYSPTISGYTF. CDR3 DNA: TGTGCCAGCAGTTACTCCCCGACAATCTCGGGCTACACCTTC.

The chain links TRBV2 to TRBJ2-2; D gene ambiguous. Germline V gene data show CDR1 as SNHLY and CDR2 as FYNNEI. CDR3 size: 14 residues. The ends were cut back, 10 bases at V and 2 bases at J, with 14 bases in the middle. CDR3 region: CATQWAENTGELFF. Written as DNA, the CDR3 is TGTGCCACTCAGTGGGCAGAAAACACCGGGGAGCTGTTTTTT.

The chain combines TRBV6-5 with TRBJ2-1; 7 nucleotides align to TRBD2. J lost 4 bases, V lost 4 bases, and 4 bases had no gene match. The CDR3 contains 14 residues. Germline CDR1 and CDR2: MNHEY and SVGAGI. CDR3: CASSSSGDYNEQFF. Written as DNA, the CDR3 is TGTGCCAGCAGTTCGAGCGGGGATTACAATGAGCAGTTCTTC.

The chain uses TRBV7-9 and TRBJ1-1; unclear D gene. Trimming removed 6 bases at V and 1 base at J, with 15 bases between. The germline V gene encodes CDR1 SEHNR and CDR2 FQNEAQ (reference sequence). CDR3 length equals 15 residues. Here the CDR3 DNA reads TGTGCCAGCAGGGCCGGGAAGGGAGAGAACACTGAAGCTTTCTTT. Its protein product is CASRAGKGENTEAFF.

This clone was counted ten times or more. This chain uses TRBV7-2 with TRBJ2-2, with 7 nucleotides matching TRBD1. V lost 3 bases to trimming and J lost 2 bases; unmatched junction nucleotides: 3. Germline V lookup: CDR1 SGHTA, CDR2 FQGNSA. CDR3 length equals 15 residues. CDR3 nucleotides: TGTGCCAGCAGCTTTACAGGGGACAACACCGGGGAGCTGTTTTTT. Translated, it gives CASSFTGDNTGELFF. Combining the CDR3 with reference TRBV7-2 and TRBJ2-2 gives the whole variable domain GAGVSQSPSNKVTEKGKDVELRCDPISGHTALYWYRQSLGQGLEFLIYFQGNSAPDKSGLPSDRFSAERTGGSVSTLTIQRTQQEDSAVYLCASSFTGDNTGELFFGEGSRLTVL.

This chain joins TRBV5-6 and TRBJ1-6, with D possibly being TRBD1 (5 bases). Germline CDR1 SGHDT, CDR2 YYEEEE. The CDR3 runs 15 residues. The ends were cut back, 1 base at V and 6 bases at J, with 11 bases in the middle. CDR3 sequence reads: CASSLSRQGNSPLHF. The CDR3, as DNA: TGTGCCAGCAGCTTGTCTCGCCAGGGTAATTCACCCCTCCACTTT.

The chain joins TRBV7-2 to TRBJ2-1; D might be TRBD1 (7 bases). The CDR3 sequence is 13 residues long. Trimming pared 5 bases from V and 12 bases from J, leaving 17 bases between. Germline-derived CDR1 and CDR2 are SGHTA and FQGNSA. This CDR3 is CASSPSGGGSQFF. DNA for the CDR3: TGTGCCAGCAGCCCCAGTGGAGGGGGCTCGCAGTTCTTC.

The V call is TRBV6-5, the J call TRBJ2-5; the match to TRBD1 covers 12 bases. The trim removed 4 bases at V and 4 bases at J, leaving 7 bases unmatched. This CDR3 contains 16 residues. The V gene's germline CDR1 is MNHEY and CDR2 SVGAGI. CDR3 loop: CASSSLRDRGLETQYF. DNA for the CDR3: TGTGCCAGCAGTTCACTCCGGGACAGGGGGCTAGAGACCCAGTACTTC.

This clone turned up a few times. The chain links TRBV4-3 to TRBJ1-6, with a weak D call TRBD1 (6 bases). Germline CDR1 reads LGHNA; CDR2 reads YSLEER. The CDR3 has 16 amino acids. V shed 0 bases and J shed 8 bases, with 14 bases lying between them. CDR3 residues: CASSQDRAGVYSPLHF. The CDR3 nucleotides read TGCGCCAGCAGCCAAGATCGCGCAGGGGTCTATTCACCCCTCCACTTT.

This chain uses TRBV11-3 with TRBJ2-7; 7 bases fit TRBD1. V dropped 5 bases and J dropped 0; count of bases not matched to a gene: 7. CDR3 length: 15 residues. The germline V gene encodes CDR1 SGHNT and CDR2 YENEEA. CDR3 amino acids: CASSPRDRSSYEQYF. CDR3 sequence (DNA): TGTGCCAGCAGCCCCCGGGACAGAAGCTCCTACGAGCAGTACTTC. Looking up the rest from reference TRBV11-3 and TRBJ2-7 gives the full variable domain: EAGVVQSPRYKIIEKKQPVAFWCNPISGHNTLYWYLQNLGQGPELLIRYENEEAVDDSQLPKDRFSAERLKGVDSTLKIQPAELGDSAVYLCASSPRDRSSYEQYFGPGTRLTVT.

The chain links TRBV7-9 to TRBJ2-6, with a tentative D call TRBD1 (5 bases). Germline loops: CDR1 SEHNR, CDR2 FQNEAQ (reference sequence). The CDR3 sequence is 15 residues long. Trimming took off 3 bases at V and 3 bases at J, with 9 bases between the two ends. The CDR3 region is CASSFRAYGANVLTF. For the CDR3, the DNA is TGTGCCAGCAGCTTCAGGGCGTATGGGGCCAACGTCCTGACTTTC.

The CDR3 DNA reads TGCGCCAGCAGCTTGGGGGGACAGGTCAATGAAAAACTGTTTTTT. The encoded protein is CASSLGGQVNEKLFF. V gene TRBV5-1 combines with J gene TRBJ1-4, with 8 bases that match TRBD1. CDR1 and CDR2 (germline): SGHRS, YFSETQ. J was trimmed by 5 bases and V by 0 bases; bases with no gene match: 3. The CDR3 extends over 15 amino acids.

This clone showed up just once. The rearrangement links TRBV6-2 or TRBV6-3 to TRBJ1-1; TRBD1 agrees at 8 bases. Per the germline V gene, CDR1 is MNHEY and CDR2 is SVGEGT. V gave up 2 bases and J gave up 0 bases; unmatched junction bases: 5. The CDR3 extends over 16 amino acids. CDR3 sequence (DNA): TGTGCCAGCAGTTACCTGACAGGGGCTTTGAACACTGAAGCTTTCTTT. It yields the protein CASSYLTGALNTEAFF.